This TCR beta chain is from a study of T cell responses to AZD1222 COVID-19 vaccine (dated by TCRdb to about 2021). Context from the whole study: AZD1222 recipients with second doses at about 4 weeks or about 12 weeks were pooled, because spike-specific TCR depth and breadth did not differ between schedules. A total of 230 or so trial participants underwent TCR sequencing, of whom nearly 210 received two doses of AZD1222 and roughly 25 received two doses of the MenACWY control vaccine. Trial participants were enrolled by age into 18-55, 56-69 and 70-plus year subgroups, with roughly 160, 29 and 62 TCR-sequenced participants respectively. Findings and caveats that apply to the study as a whole: No day 14 peak-response samples were available, so repertoires were characterized only after the peak T cell response. Conclusions about previously exposed vaccinees are limited, since just 5 or 6 AZD1222 recipients were seropositive for SARS-CoV-2 at baseline. Reportedly, close to half of the unique spike-specific TCRs recognized epitopes lying outside the regions that are mutated in the B.1.351 and B.1.1.7 variants. In the small 56-69-year group, the increase in depth fell short of significance, most likely because of low power. A significant rise in spike-specific TCR breadth and depth was observed after two AZD1222 doses relative to day 0 and relative to MenACWY recipients. The whole spike protein was spanned by vaccine-associated CD4 TCRs, and dominant responses were seen in regions 160-218 and 743-854. Most participants were white British and females outnumbered males, and the authors suggested that clonal diversity may have been underestimated.

Interpreted using the paper, the time point label stands for: baseline before first vaccination. Samples from vaccinated people were obtained from the UK trials COV001 and COV002, which included a single-blind randomized controlled phase 2/3 trial of AZD1222 (ChAdOx1 nCoV-19) in healthy adults. For TCRbeta chain sequencing, PBMC samples from trial participants were taken at day 0 and at day 28 after the second dose. Worth noting for this clone: No cognate antigen has been identified for it. The record has no base qualities; no much larger clone is one base away.

The CDR3 regions of human TCRbeta chains were analyzed by immunosequencing. In the paper's pipeline: TCRs in the repertoires were matched against a reference library of SARS-CoV-2-specific TCRs that had been generated with the MIRA antigen-specificity platform. Breadth was defined as the fraction of unique TCRs that were SARS-CoV-2-associated, and depth was defined as the fraction of total T cells that were SARS-CoV-2-associated. Using the MIRA data, each spike-specific TCR was mapped to the spike region that the TCR reacts to and placed in a CD4 or CD8 class. Log10-transformed breadth and depth values were compared by one-way ANOVA with Sidak's multiple comparisons tests. TCRdb stores this immuneACCESS table with in-frame sequences only. Part of the clones is absent; in the studies checked, under half of the shortfall reflects unresolved V genes, and no reason is known for the rest. The V and J calls and the clone size are those of that table, but D and trimming were determined from the DNA. The sample table shows around 99,000 clones, and around 90% are seen once. Approximately 4.5% of the sample goes to the ten largest clones.

Taken from cysteine to phenylalanine, the CDR3 has 16 residues. Only the CDR3 DNA stays, 48 bases, in frame from base 1. V is reduced by 1 base and J by 2 bases, leaving a spacing of 11 bases between them. Via the germline V gene, CDR1 is LGHNA and CDR2 YSLEER. The receptor chain draws on TRBV4-3 and TRBJ2-2; the D call is possibly TRBD1 or TRBD2, each sharing 5 bases. This TCR was sampled from an adult in good health. Material: peripheral blood, obtained on day 0 of AZD1222 vaccination. The CDR3 sequence is CASSQAGTINTGELFF. The bases read TGCGCCAGCAGCCAAGCGGGGACCATAAACACCGGGGAGCTGTTTTTT.